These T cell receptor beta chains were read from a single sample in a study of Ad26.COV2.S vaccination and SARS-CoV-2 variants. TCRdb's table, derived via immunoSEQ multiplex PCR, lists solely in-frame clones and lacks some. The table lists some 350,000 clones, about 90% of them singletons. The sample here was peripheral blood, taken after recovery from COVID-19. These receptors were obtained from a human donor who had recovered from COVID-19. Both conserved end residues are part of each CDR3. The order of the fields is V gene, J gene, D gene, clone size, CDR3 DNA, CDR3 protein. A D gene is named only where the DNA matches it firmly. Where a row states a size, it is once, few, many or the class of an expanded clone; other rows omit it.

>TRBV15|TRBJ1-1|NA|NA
TGTGCCACCAGCTTTCTGCAGGGGCGAGCTTTCTTT
CATSFLQGRAFF
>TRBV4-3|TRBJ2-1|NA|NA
TGCGCCAGCAGCCAATCCCGACTGGTTGGAAGAAGGGATGAGCAGTTCTTC
CASSQSRLVGRRDEQFF
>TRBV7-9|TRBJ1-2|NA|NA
TGTGCCAGCAGCTTATACACGCACTATGGCTACACCTTC
CASSLYTHYGYTF
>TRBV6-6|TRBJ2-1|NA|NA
TGTGCCAGCAGCGTGGGCTCTTACGACAATGAGCAGTTCTTC
CASSVGSYDNEQFF
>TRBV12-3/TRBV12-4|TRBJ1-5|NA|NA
TGTGCCAGCAGTCGGACAGTTAATAACCAGCATTTT
CASSRTVNNQHF
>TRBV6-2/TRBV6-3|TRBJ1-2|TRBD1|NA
TGTGCCAGCAGTTCCCCAGGGGGCGGATTCTATGGCTACACCTTC
CASSSPGGGFYGYTF
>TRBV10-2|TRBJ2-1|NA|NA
TGCGCCAGCAGTGATGGGATTTCCTCCTACAATGAGCAGTTCTTC
CASSDGISSYNEQFF
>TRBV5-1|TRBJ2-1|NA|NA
TGCGCCAGCACCGGACAGCGCGAGCAGTTCTTC
CASTGQREQFF
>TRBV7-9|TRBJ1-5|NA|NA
TGTGCCAGCAGCTCGACGGGGGGGAATCAGCCCCAGCATTTT
CASSSTGGNQPQHF
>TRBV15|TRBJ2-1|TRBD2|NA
TGTGCCACCAGCAGCGACATGGGACTAGCACGGGATGAGCAGTTCTTC
CATSSDMGLARDEQFF
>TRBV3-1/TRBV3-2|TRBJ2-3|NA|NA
TGTGCCAGCAGCCAAATAAACCGGAGGGGGCCACGCACAGATACGCAGTATTTT
CASSQINRRGPRTDTQYF
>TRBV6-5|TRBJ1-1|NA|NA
TGTGCCAGCACTATGAAGAGAGGTTGGACTGAAGCTTTCTTT
CASTMKRGWTEAFF
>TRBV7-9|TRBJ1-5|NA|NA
TGTGCCAGCAGCTTAGGAGACCAGCCCCAGCATTTT
CASSLGDQPQHF
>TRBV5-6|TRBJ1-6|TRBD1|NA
TGTGCCAGCAGCTTGACAGGGGGCTCCTATAATTCACCCCTCCACTTT
CASSLTGGSYNSPLHF
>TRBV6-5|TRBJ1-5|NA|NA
TGTGCCAGCACCTCGTCTAGGGGGGCCCAGCATTTT
CASTSSRGAQHF
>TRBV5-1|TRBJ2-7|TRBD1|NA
TGCGCCAGCAGCACGGACAGGTTCGAGCAGTACTTC
CASSTDRFEQYF
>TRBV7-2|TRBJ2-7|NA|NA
TGTGCCAGCAGCCCACAGAGCTCCTACGAGCAGTACTTC
CASSPQSSYEQYF
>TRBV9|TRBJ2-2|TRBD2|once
TGTGCCAGCAGCGGTACCGGGACTAGCGGGGTTACGGCCGGGGAGCTGTTTTTT
CASSGTGTSGVTAGELFF
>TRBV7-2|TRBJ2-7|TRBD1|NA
TGTGCCAGCAGCGACTATTTTCGGACAGGGGGTTACGAGCAGTACTTC
CASSDYFRTGGYEQYF
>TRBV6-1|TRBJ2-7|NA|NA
TGTGCCAGCAGTGAACCTTTGTTACTCCTGGAAAAGAGCTCCTACGAGCAGTACTTC
CASSEPLLLLEKSSYEQYF